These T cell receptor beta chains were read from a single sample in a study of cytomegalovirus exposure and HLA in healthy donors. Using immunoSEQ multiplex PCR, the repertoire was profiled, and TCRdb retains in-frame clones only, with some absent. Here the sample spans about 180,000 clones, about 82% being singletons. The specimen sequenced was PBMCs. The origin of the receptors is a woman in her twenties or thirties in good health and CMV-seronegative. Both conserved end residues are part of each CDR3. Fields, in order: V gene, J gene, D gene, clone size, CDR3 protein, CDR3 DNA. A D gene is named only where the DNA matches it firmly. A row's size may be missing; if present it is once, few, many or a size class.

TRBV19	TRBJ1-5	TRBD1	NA	CASSAGTVVSNQPQHF	TGTGCCAGTAGTGCCGGGACAGTTGTTAGCAATCAGCCCCAGCATTTT
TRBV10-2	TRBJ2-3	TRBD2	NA	CASSQIAGGADTQYF	TGCGCCAGCAGCCAAATAGCGGGGGGGGCAGATACGCAGTATTTT
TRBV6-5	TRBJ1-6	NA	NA	CASSFNTNSPLHF	TGTGCCAGCAGTTTTAACACGAATTCACCCCTCCACTTT
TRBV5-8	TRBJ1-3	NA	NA	CASSLSTEHSGNTIYF	TGTGCCAGCAGCCTTTCGACAGAACACTCTGGAAACACCATATATTTT
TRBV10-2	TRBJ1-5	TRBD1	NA	CASSEWQGAGNQPQHF	TGCGCCAGCAGTGAATGGCAGGGGGCGGGGAATCAGCCCCAGCATTTT
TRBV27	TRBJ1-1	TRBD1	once	CASTRDRGMNTEAFF	TGTGCCAGCACCAGAGACAGGGGCATGAACACTGAAGCTTTCTTT
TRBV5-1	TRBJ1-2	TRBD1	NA	CASSTTGVGYTF	TGCGCCAGCAGCACGACAGGGGTAGGCTACACCTTC
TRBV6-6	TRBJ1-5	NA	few	CASSYSAVSNQPQHF	TGTGCCAGCAGTTACTCGGCCGTTAGCAATCAGCCCCAGCATTTT
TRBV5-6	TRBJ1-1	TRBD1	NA	CASSPMTGGRWDTEAFF	TGTGCCAGCAGCCCAATGACAGGGGGCCGGTGGGACACTGAAGCTTTCTTT
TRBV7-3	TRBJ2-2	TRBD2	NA	CASSRSGGFNTGELFF	TGTGCCAGCAGCCGAAGCGGGGGTTTTAACACCGGGGAGCTGTTTTTT
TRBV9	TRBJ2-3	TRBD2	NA	CASSVSPGSGGGTDTQYF	TGTGCCAGCAGCGTATCACCAGGTAGCGGGGGAGGTACAGATACGCAGTATTTT
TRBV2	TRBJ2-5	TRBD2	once	CASKASGGPPETQYF	TGTGCCAGCAAAGCTAGCGGGGGGCCTCCAGAGACCCAGTACTTC
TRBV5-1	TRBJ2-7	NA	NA	CASSFQGPAYEQYF	TGCGCCAGCAGCTTTCAGGGGCCCGCCTACGAGCAGTACTTC
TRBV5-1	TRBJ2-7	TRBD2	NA	CASSLTPSGGPYEQYF	TGCGCCAGCAGCCTCACACCCAGCGGGGGGCCCTACGAGCAGTACTTC
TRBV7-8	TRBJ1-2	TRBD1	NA	CASSLGQGRGVYGYTF	TGTGCCAGCAGCTTAGGACAGGGTAGGGGGGTCTATGGCTACACCTTC
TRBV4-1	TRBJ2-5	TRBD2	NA	CASSQDTGGGRQETQYF	TGCGCCAGCAGCCAAGATACGGGGGGGGGCCGCCAAGAGACCCAGTACTTC
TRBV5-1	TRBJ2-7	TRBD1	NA	CASSFLTGNSYEQYF	TGCGCCAGCAGCTTTCTGACAGGGAACTCCTACGAGCAGTACTTC
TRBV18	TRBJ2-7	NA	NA	CASSPGEGEQYF	TGTGCCAGCTCACCCGGCGAGGGCGAGCAGTACTTC
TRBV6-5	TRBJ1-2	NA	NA	CASSYSEGRTDYGYTF	TGTGCCAGCAGTTACTCGGAAGGAAGGACAGACTATGGCTACACCTTC
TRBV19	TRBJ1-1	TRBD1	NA	CASRTGRNTEAFF	TGTGCCAGTAGGACAGGGCGGAACACTGAAGCTTTCTTT
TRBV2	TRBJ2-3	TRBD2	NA	CANDGGTSGGSDTQYF	TGTGCCAACGACGGTGGGACTAGCGGGGGATCCGATACGCAGTATTTT
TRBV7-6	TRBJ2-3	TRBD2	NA	CASSLGEIAGATDTQYF	TGTGCCAGCAGCTTAGGAGAGATAGCGGGGGCCACAGATACGCAGTATTTT
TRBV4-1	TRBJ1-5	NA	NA	CASSQDPGNSNQPQHF	TGCGCCAGCAGCCAAGATCCGGGAAATAGCAATCAGCCCCAGCATTTT
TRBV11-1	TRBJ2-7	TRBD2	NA	CASSRLAGSYEQYF	TGTGCCAGCAGCCGACTAGCGGGGTCCTACGAGCAGTACTTC
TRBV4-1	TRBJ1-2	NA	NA	CASSQVGGAYYGYTF	TGCGCCAGCAGTCAAGTTGGGGGGGCGTACTATGGCTACACCTTC
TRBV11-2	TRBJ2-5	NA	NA	CASSLLEGGQETQYF	TGTGCCAGCAGCTTATTGGAAGGGGGCCAAGAGACCCAGTACTTC
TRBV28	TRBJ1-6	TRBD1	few	CASSPPPGQGAPNSPLHF	TGTGCCAGCAGTCCGCCGCCGGGACAGGGGGCGCCTAATTCACCCCTCCACTTT
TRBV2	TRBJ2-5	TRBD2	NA	CASSLSMTSGETQYF	TGTGCCAGCAGCCTCAGTATGACTAGCGGGGAGACCCAGTACTTC
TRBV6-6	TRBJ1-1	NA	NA	CASSHLQGTEAFF	TGTGCCAGCAGTCATCTCCAGGGAACTGAAGCTTTCTTT
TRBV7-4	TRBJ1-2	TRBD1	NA	CASSNRDRKLCGYTF	TGTGCCAGCAGCAACCGGGACAGGAAATTGTGTGGCTACACCTTC
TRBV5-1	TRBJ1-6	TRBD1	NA	CASSAGTGVYNSPLHF	TGCGCCAGCAGCGCCGGGACAGGGGTTTATAATTCACCCCTCCACTTT
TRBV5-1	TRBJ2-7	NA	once	CASSFGQTYEQYF	TGCGCCAGCAGCTTCGGACAGACCTACGAGCAGTACTTC
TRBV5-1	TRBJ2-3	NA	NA	CASNPFGGGSTDTQYF	TGCGCCAGCAACCCTTTTGGCGGGGGCAGCACAGATACGCAGTATTTT
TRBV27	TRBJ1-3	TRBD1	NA	CASSLSYRGGNTIYF	TGTGCCAGCAGTTTATCGTACAGGGGTGGAAACACCATATATTTT
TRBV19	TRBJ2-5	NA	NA	CASSIYLGQETQYF	TGTGCCAGTAGTATTTACTTGGGGCAGGAGACCCAGTACTTC
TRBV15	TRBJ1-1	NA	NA	CATSRDPTGSHTEAFF	TGTGCCACCAGCAGAGATCCCACAGGGTCTCACACTGAAGCTTTCTTT
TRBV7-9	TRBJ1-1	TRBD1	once	CASSPLWTGGTEAFF	TGTGCCAGCAGCCCCCTGTGGACAGGGGGCACTGAAGCTTTCTTT
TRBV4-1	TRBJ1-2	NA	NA	CASSQRQNYGYTF	TGCGCCAGCAGCCAACGACAGAACTATGGCTACACCTTC
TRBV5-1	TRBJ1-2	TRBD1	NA	CASSTGTGGLYGYTF	TGCGCCAGCAGCACCGGGACAGGGGGCCTCTATGGCTACACCTTC
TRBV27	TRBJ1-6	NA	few	CASSSTLSYARGLAYNSPLHF	TGTGCCAGCAGTTCCACACTCAGCTACGCCAGGGGCCTCGCGTATAATTCACCCCTCCACTTT
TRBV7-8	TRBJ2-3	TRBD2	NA	CASSLGLAGVDTQYF	TGTGCCAGCAGCTTAGGACTAGCGGGGGTAGATACGCAGTATTTT
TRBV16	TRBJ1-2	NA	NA	CASSQFTQAVNYGYTF	TGTGCCAGCAGCCAATTTACGCAGGCTGTAAACTATGGCTACACCTTC
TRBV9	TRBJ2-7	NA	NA	CASSVGQSEQYF	TGTGCCAGCAGCGTAGGTCAGTCCGAGCAGTACTTC
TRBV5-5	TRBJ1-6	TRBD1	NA	CASSSTGDDNSPLHF	TGTGCCAGCAGCTCAACAGGGGACGATAATTCACCCCTCCACTTT